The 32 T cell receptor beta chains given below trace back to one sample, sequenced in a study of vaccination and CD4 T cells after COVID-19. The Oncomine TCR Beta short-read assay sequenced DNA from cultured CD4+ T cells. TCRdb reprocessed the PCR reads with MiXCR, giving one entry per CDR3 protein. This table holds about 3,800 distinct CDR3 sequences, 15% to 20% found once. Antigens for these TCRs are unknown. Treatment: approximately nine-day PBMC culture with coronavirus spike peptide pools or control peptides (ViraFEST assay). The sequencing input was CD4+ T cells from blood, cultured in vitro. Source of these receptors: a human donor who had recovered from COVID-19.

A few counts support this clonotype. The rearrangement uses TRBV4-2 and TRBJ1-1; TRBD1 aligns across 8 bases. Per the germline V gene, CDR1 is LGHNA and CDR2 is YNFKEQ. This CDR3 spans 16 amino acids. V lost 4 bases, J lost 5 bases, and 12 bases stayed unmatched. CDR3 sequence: CASSPDGRGRRTEAFF. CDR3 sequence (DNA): TGTGCCAGCAGCCCGGATGGCAGGGGGCGCAGGACTGAAGCTTTCTTT.

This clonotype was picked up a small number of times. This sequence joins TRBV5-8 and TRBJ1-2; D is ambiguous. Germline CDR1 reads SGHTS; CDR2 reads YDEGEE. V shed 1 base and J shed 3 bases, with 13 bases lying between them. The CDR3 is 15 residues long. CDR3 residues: CASSLLGTEYYGYTF. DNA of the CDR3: TGTGCCAGCAGCTTGCTGGGCACCGAATACTATGGCTACACCTTC.

CDR3 DNA: TGTGCCAGCAGCTTAGCTGGGACGGGGTCCGCTGAAGCTTTCTTT. Its protein product is CASSLAGTGSAEAFF. The gene calls are TRBV7-6 and TRBJ1-1; a weak D match, TRBD1 (5 bases). Deletions cut 0 bases from V and 6 bases from J, with 14 bases between. The CDR3 spans 15 residues. Germline assignment: CDR1 SGHVS and CDR2 FNYEAQ.

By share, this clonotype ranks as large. DNA for the CDR3: TGTGCCAGCAGTTTCGCAGGCACTGAAGCTTTCTTT. Translation gives CASSFAGTEAFF. The chain is built from TRBV6-5 and TRBJ1-1; D is unclear. V dropped 4 bases and J dropped 4 bases, with 7 bases sitting between them. CDR3 length: 12 residues. The germline V gene encodes CDR1 MNHEY and CDR2 SVGAGI.

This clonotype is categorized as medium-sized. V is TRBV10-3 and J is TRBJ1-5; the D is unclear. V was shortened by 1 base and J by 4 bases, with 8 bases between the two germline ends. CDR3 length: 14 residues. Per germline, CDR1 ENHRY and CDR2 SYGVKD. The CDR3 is CAISEFVENQPQHF. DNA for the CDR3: TGTGCCATCAGTGAGTTTGTGGAGAATCAGCCCCAGCATTTT.

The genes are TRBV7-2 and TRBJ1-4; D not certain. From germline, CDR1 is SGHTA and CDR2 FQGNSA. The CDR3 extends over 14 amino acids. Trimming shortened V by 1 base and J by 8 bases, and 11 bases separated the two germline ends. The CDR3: CASSLDSLREKLFF. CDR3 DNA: TGTGCCAGCAGCTTAGACAGCCTAAGGGAAAAACTGTTTTTT.

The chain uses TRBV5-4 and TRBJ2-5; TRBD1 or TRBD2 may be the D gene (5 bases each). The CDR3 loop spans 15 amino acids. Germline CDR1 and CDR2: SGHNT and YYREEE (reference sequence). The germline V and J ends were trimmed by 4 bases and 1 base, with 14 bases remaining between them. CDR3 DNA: TGTGCCAGCAGCCTACCCCTCGGGACCCAAGAGACCCAGTACTTC. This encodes CASSLPLGTQETQYF.

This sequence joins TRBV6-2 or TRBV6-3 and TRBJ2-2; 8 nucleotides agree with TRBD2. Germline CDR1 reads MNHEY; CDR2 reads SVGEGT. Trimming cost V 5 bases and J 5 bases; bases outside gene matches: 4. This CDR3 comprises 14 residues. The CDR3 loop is CASSPGTRTGELFF. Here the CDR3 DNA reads TGTGCCAGCAGTCCCGGGACTAGGACCGGGGAGCTGTTTTTT.

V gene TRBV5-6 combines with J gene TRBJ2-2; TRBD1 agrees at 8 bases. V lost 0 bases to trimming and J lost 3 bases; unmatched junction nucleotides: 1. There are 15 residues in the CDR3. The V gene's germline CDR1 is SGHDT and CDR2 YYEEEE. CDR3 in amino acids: CASSLATGDTGELFF. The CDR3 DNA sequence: TGTGCCAGCAGCTTGGCGACAGGGGACACCGGGGAGCTGTTTTTT. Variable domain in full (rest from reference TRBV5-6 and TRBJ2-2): DAGVTQSPTHLIKTRGQQVTLRCSPKSGHDTVSWYQQALGQGPQFIFQYYEEEERQRGNFPDRFSGHQFPNYSSELNVNALLLGDSALYLCASSLATGDTGELFFGEGSRLTVL.

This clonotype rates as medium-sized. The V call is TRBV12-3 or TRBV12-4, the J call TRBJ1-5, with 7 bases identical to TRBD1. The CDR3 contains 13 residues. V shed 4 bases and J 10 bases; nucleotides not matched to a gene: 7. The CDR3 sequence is CASSSLQGTPQHF. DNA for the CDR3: TGTGCCAGCAGTTCCTTACAGGGGACCCCCCAGCATTTT.

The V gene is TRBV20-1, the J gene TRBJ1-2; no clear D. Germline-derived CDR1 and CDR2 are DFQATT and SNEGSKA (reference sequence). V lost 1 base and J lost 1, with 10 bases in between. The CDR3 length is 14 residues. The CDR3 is CSARGASLNYGYTF. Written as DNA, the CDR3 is TGCAGTGCTAGAGGGGCGTCTCTTAACTATGGCTACACCTTC.

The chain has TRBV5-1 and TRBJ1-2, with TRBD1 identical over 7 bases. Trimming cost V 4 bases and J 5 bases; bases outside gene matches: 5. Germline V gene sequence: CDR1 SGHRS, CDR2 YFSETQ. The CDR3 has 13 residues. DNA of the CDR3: TGCGCCAGCAGCACGGGACAGAGTTATGGCTACACCTTC. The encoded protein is CASSTGQSYGYTF. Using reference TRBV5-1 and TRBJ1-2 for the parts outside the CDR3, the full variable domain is KAGVTQTPRYLIKTRGQQVTLSCSPISGHRSVSWYQQTPGQGLQFLFEYFSETQRNKGNFPGRFSGRQFSNSRSEMNVSTLELGDSALYLCASSTGQSYGYTFGSGTRLTVV.

The CDR3 nucleotides read TGCGCCAGCAGCTTGGAAGGGTCGCAGTCCCAGCATTTT. Amino acids: CASSLEGSQSQHF. The gene calls are TRBV5-1 and TRBJ1-5, with D unclear. The germline V gene encodes CDR1 SGHRS and CDR2 YFSETQ. V lost 0 bases to trimming and J lost 11 bases, with 12 bases between them. The CDR3 spans 13 residues.

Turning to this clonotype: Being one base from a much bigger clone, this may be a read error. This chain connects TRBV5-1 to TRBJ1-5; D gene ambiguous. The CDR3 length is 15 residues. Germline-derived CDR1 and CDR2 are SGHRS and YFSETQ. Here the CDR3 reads CTSSLGGYSNQPQHF. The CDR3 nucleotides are TGCACCAGCAGCTTAGGTGGGTATAGCAATCAGCCCCAGCATTTT.

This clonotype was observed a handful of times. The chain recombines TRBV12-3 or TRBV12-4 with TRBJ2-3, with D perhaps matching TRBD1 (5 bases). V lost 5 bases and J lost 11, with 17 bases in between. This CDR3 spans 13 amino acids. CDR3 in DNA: TGTGCCAGCAGTACTGGACCCATAGGGGAGCAGTATTTT. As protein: CASSTGPIGEQYF.

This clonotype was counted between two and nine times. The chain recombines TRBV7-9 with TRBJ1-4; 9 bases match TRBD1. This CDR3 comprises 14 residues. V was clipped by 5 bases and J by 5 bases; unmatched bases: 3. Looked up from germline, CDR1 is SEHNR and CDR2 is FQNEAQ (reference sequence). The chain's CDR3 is CASSLGQGNEKLFF. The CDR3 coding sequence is TGTGCCAGCAGCCTTGGACAGGGGAATGAAAAACTGTTTTTT.

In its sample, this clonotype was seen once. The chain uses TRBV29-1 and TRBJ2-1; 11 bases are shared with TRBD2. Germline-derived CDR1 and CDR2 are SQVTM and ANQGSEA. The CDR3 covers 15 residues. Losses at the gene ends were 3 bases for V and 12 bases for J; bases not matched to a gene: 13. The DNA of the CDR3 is TGCAGCGTTGATCCCGAGACTAGCGGGGACGGGGGGCAGTTCTTC. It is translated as CSVDPETSGDGGQFF.

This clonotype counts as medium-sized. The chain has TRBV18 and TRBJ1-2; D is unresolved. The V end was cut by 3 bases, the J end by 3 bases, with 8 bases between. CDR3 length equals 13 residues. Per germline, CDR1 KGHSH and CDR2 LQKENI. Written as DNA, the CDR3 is TGTGCCAGCTCACCTGGCTCGGACTATGGCTACACCTTC. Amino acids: CASSPGSDYGYTF.

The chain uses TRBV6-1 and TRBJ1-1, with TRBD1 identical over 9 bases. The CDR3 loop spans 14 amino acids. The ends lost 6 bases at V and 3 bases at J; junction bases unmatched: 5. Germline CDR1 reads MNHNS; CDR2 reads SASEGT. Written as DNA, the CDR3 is TGTGCCAGCAGGGGACAGGGTAAGGACACTGAAGCTTTCTTT. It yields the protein CASRGQGKDTEAFF.

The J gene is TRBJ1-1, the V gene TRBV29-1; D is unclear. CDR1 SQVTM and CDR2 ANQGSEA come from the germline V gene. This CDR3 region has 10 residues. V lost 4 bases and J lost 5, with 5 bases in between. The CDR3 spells CSVAETEAFF. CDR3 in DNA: TGCAGCGTTGCGGAGACTGAAGCTTTCTTT.

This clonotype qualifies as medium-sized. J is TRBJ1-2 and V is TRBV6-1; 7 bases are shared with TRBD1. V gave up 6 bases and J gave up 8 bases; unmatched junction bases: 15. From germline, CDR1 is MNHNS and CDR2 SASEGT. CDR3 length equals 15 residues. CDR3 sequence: CASSLSRGNYGGYTF. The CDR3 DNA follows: TGTGCCAGCAGCCTTTCCAGGGGGAACTACGGGGGCTACACCTTC.

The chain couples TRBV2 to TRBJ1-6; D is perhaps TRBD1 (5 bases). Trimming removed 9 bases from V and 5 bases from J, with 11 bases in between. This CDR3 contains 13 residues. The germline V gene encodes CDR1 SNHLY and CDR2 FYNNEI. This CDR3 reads CASGADHNSPLHF. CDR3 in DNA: TGTGCCAGTGGGGCAGACCATAATTCACCCCTCCACTTT.

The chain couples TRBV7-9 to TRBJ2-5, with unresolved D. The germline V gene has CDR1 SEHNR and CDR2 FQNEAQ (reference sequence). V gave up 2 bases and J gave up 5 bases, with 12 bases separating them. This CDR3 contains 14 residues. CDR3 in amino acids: CASSLLPPGETQYF. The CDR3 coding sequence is TGTGCCAGCAGCTTATTGCCCCCGGGCGAGACCCAGTACTTC.

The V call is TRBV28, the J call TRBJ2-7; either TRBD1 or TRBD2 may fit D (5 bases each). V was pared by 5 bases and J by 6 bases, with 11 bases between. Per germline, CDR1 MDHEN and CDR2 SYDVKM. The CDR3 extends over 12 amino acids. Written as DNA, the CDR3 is TGTGCCAGCAGTCCAGACAGCGGCGAGCAGTACTTC. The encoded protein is CASSPDSGEQYF.

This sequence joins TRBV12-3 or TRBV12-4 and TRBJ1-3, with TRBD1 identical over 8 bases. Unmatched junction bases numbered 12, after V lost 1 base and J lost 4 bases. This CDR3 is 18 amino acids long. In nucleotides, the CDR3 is TGTGCCAGCAGTTTAGTCCCCCTCAGCAGGGGGCTGGGAAACACCATATATTTT. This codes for CASSLVPLSRGLGNTIYF.

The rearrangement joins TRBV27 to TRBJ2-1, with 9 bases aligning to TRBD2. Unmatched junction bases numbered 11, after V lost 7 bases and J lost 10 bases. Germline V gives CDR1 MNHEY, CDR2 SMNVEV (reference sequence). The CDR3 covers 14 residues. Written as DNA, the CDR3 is TGTGCCAGCAACCACGGGACTAGCTATAGGGAGCAGTTCTTC. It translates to CASNHGTSYREQFF.

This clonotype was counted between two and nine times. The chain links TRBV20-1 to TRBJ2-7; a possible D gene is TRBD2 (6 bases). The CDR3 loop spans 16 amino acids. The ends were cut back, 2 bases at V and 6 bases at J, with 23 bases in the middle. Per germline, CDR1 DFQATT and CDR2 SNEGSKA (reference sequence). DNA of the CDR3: TGCAGTGCTAGAAACCTTGATGGTAGCGGACGTGCCGAGCAGTACTTC. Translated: CSARNLDGSGRAEQYF.

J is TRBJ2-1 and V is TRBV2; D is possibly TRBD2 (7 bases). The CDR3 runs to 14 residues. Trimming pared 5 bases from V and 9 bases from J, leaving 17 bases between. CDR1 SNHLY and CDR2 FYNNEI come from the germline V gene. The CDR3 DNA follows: TGTGCCAGCAGTTCCGGGGGGCTAGAAGGTGAGCAGTTCTTC. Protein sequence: CASSSGGLEGEQFF.

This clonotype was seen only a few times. CDR3 nucleotide sequence: TGTGCCAGCGGCGAGGACCGAGGGGCGAAGGGCTACACCTTC. Translating it yields CASGEDRGAKGYTF. The rearrangement links TRBV6-1 to TRBJ1-2; maybe TRBD1 (5 bases). Germline V gene sequence: CDR1 MNHNS, CDR2 SASEGT. Trimming shortened V by 8 bases and J by 8 bases, and 21 bases separated the two germline ends. The CDR3 covers 14 residues.

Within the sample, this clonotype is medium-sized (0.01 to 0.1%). In nucleotides, the CDR3 is TGTGCCAGCAGCCAAGGAGCGGGGTCCTACGAGCAGTACTTC. Translated, it gives CASSQGAGSYEQYF. V usage is TRBV3-1 and J usage is TRBJ2-7, with 7 nucleotides matching TRBD2. The CDR3 runs to 14 residues. Germline V gives CDR1 LGHDT, CDR2 YNNKEL (reference sequence). The V segment lost 1 base and the J segment 1 base; nucleotides outside the gene matches: 1.

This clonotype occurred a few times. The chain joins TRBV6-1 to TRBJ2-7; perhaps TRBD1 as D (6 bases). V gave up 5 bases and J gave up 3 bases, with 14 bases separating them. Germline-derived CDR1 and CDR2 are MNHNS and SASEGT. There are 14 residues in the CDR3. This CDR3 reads CASSLTGQGYEQYF. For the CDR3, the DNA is TGTGCCAGCAGTCTTACAGGGCAGGGCTACGAGCAGTACTTC.

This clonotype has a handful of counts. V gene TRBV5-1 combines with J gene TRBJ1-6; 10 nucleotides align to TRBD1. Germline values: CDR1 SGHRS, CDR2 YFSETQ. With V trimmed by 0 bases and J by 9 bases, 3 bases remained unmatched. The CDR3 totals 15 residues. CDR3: CASSLGDRGGSPLHF. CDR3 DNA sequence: TGCGCCAGCAGCTTGGGGGACAGGGGAGGTTCACCCCTCCACTTT. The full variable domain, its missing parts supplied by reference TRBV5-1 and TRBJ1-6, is KAGVTQTPRYLIKTRGQQVTLSCSPISGHRSVSWYQQTPGQGLQFLFEYFSETQRNKGNFPGRFSGRQFSNSRSEMNVSTLELGDSALYLCASSLGDRGGSPLHFGNGTRLTVT.